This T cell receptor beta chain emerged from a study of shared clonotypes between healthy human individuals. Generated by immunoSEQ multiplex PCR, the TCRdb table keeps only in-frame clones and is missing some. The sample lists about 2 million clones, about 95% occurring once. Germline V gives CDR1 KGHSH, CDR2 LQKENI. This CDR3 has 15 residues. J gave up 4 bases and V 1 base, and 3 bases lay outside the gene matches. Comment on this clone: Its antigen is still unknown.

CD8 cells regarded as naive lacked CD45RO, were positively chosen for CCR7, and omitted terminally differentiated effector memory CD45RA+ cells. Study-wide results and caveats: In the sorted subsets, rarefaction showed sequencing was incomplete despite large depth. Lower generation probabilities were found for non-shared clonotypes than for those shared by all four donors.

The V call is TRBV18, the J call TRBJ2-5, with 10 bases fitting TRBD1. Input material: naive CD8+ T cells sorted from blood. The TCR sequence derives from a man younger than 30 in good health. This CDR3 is CASSPRDRGVETQYF. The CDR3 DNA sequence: TGTGCCAGCTCACCACGGGACAGGGGAGTAGAGACCCAGTACTTC.